This T cell receptor (beta chain) was sequenced for a study of T-cell memory formation after mild COVID-19. The study, taken as a whole, reports: Clones contracting day 15 to 85 were balanced CD4/CD8; later expanders leaned CD4+.

Details on this clonotype: Its antigen is unidentified.

CDR1 is LNHDA and CDR2 is SQIVND in the germline V gene (reference sequence). V was cut by 4 bases and J by 0 bases, with 13 bases left in between. The CDR3 length is 15 residues. Using constant-segment primers, 5'RACE produced TCR alpha and TCR beta cDNA libraries carrying sample barcodes and UMIs. From the 5' RACE reads, TCRdb called clonotypes with MiXCR, one entry per CDR3 protein. The data hold 150,000 to 200,000 distinct CDR3 sequences, with around 18% observed a single time. The sequencing input was PBMCs or a T cell subset sorted from them (not recorded which). The receptor comes from a man aged 18 to 30 who had mild COVID-19 (a few samples of this study predate the infection). Cell type and time point are not known. This sequence joins TRBV19 and TRBJ2-7; D tentatively reads TRBD1 or TRBD2 (5 bases each). The CDR3, as DNA: TGTGCCAGTAGTACCACGAGGGGCCTCTCCTACGAGCAGTACTTC. Translation gives CASSTTRGLSYEQYF.